A single sample is the source of the 10 T cell receptor beta chains below, sequenced in a study of T cell responses to AZD1222 COVID-19 vaccine. Measured with immunoSEQ multiplex PCR; TCRdb has only the in-frame clones, and not every one. This sample has about 180,000 clones, with around 90% found just once. Sample: peripheral blood, taken on day 0 of AZD1222 vaccination. The receptors here all came from an adult in good health.

The chain combines TRBV30 with TRBJ1-1, with D unresolved. Germline CDR1 GTSNPN, CDR2 SVGIG (reference sequence). With 3 bases removed from V and 11 bases from J, the gap between germline ends came to 10 bases. The CDR3 covers 10 residues. CDR3 residues: CAWRTTRAFF. The CDR3 DNA follows: TGTGCCTGGAGGACGACGCGGGCTTTCTTT.

The CDR3 bases are TGTGCCAGCAGCCTCGCCACGGGCGGTGCTTTCTTT. It encodes CASSLATGGAFF. The chain joins TRBV5-6 to TRBJ1-1; no clear D gene. The CDR3 runs to 12 residues. Germline lookup yields CDR1 SGHDT and CDR2 YYEEEE. Trimming left V 4 bases short and J 11 bases short, with 15 bases between.

V and J are TRBV28 and TRBJ2-2; D is unresolved. The CDR3 totals 13 residues. Trimming stripped 5 bases from V and 6 bases from J, with 10 bases between. Germline V gene data show CDR1 as MDHEN and CDR2 as SYDVKM. CDR3 in DNA: TGTGCCAGCAGTGTTCCGGCCCCCGGGGAGCTGTTTTTT. As protein: CASSVPAPGELFF.

This rearrangement joins TRBV14 to TRBJ2-2, with a weak D call TRBD2 (6 bases). Trimming took off 2 bases at V and 6 bases at J, with 13 bases between the two ends. The CDR3 is 15 amino acids. The V gene's germline CDR1 is SGHDN and CDR2 FVKESK. The CDR3 region is CASSQQLALAGELFF. The CDR3, as DNA: TGTGCCAGCAGCCAACAACTAGCCCTCGCCGGGGAGCTGTTTTTT. The full variable domain, rest sourced from reference TRBV14 and TRBJ2-2, is EAGVTQFPSHSVIEKGQTVTLRCDPISGHDNLYWYRRVMGKEIKFLLHFVKESKQDESGMPNNRFLAERTGGTYSTLKVQPAELEDSGVYFCASSQQLALAGELFFGEGSRLTVL.

The V call is TRBV18, the J call TRBJ2-3; possibly TRBD1 or TRBD2 for D (5 bases each). Trimming pared 6 bases from V and 1 base from J, leaving 23 bases between. The CDR3 is 18 amino acids. Germline V lookup: CDR1 KGHSH, CDR2 LQKENI. CDR3 in DNA: TGTGCCAGCTCCCGAAACGAGACCGGGACGGCGGGCACAGATACGCAGTATTTT. It encodes CASSRNETGTAGTDTQYF.

The rearrangement links TRBV6-6 to TRBJ1-6; D perhaps matches TRBD1 (5 bases). The V gene lost 4 bases and the J gene lost 9 bases, with 19 bases spanning the gap. The CDR3 loop spans 16 amino acids. Per the germline V gene, CDR1 is MNHNY and CDR2 is SVGAGI (reference sequence). The CDR3 bases are TGTGCCAGCAGTTTCAGCCGGGGGAATCAGGGTTCACCCCTCCACTTT. Amino acid sequence: CASSFSRGNQGSPLHF.

J is TRBJ1-4 and V is TRBV2; a weak D match, TRBD1 (6 bases). Deletions cut 4 bases from V and 0 bases from J, with 15 bases between. Germline V CDR1 and CDR2: SNHLY, FYNNEI. This CDR3 is 17 amino acids long. CDR3 coding DNA: TGTGCCAGCAGTGCGAGAGTTGGGACATCAACTAATGAAAAACTGTTTTTT. Encoded protein: CASSARVGTSTNEKLFF.

The gene calls are TRBV3-1 (or the pseudogene TRBV3-2) and TRBJ1-1; weak D call: TRBD1 (6 bases). The germline CDR1 and CDR2 sequences are LGHDT and YNNKEL (reference sequence). CDR3 length equals 15 residues. V was shortened by 2 bases and J by 6 bases, with 16 bases between the two germline ends. In DNA, the CDR3 is TGTGCCAGCAGCCAACCCGAGGGGGTGTTCGCTGAAGCTTTCTTT. Its translation is CASSQPEGVFAEAFF.

The rearrangement uses TRBV6-5 and TRBJ1-6; D gene uncertain. Germline assignment: CDR1 MNHEY and CDR2 SVGAGI. CDR3 length: 14 residues. V was trimmed by 7 bases and J by 5 bases, leaving 12 bases between them. CDR3: CASTFGRDNSPLHF. The CDR3 DNA reads TGTGCCAGCACCTTCGGACGGGATAATTCACCCCTCCACTTT.

The chain has TRBV6-5 and TRBJ2-7; TRBD2 matches at 8 bases. V lost 8 bases, J lost 2 bases, and 11 bases stayed unmatched. The germline V gene encodes CDR1 MNHEY and CDR2 SVGAGI. The CDR3 covers 15 residues. CDR3 amino acids: CASASSGSGTYEQYF. CDR3 in DNA: TGTGCCAGCGCCTCAAGCGGGAGCGGTACCTACGAGCAGTACTTC.